This T cell receptor beta chain was found in a study of early T cells in non-severe SARS-CoV-2 infection. One entry per CDR3 protein, called by TCRdb with MiXCR from the 5' RACE reads. Of roughly 120,000 distinct CDR3 sequences in the sample, approximately 15% are singletons; the top ten hold just over 20%. The specimen was whole blood. This sequence originates from an adult who was a healthcare worker with PCR-confirmed SARS-CoV-2 infection or an uninfected control (not recorded which).

The CDR3 sequence: CASSPTDSNTEAFF. CDR3 in DNA: TGTGCCAGCAGTCCGACAGACTCGAACACTGAAGCTTTCTTT. The rearrangement links TRBV7-2 to TRBJ1-1, with D possibly matching TRBD1 (5 bases). V was pared by 6 bases and J by 1 base, with 12 bases between. The CDR3 totals 14 residues. The germline V gene has CDR1 SGHTA and CDR2 FQGNSA.